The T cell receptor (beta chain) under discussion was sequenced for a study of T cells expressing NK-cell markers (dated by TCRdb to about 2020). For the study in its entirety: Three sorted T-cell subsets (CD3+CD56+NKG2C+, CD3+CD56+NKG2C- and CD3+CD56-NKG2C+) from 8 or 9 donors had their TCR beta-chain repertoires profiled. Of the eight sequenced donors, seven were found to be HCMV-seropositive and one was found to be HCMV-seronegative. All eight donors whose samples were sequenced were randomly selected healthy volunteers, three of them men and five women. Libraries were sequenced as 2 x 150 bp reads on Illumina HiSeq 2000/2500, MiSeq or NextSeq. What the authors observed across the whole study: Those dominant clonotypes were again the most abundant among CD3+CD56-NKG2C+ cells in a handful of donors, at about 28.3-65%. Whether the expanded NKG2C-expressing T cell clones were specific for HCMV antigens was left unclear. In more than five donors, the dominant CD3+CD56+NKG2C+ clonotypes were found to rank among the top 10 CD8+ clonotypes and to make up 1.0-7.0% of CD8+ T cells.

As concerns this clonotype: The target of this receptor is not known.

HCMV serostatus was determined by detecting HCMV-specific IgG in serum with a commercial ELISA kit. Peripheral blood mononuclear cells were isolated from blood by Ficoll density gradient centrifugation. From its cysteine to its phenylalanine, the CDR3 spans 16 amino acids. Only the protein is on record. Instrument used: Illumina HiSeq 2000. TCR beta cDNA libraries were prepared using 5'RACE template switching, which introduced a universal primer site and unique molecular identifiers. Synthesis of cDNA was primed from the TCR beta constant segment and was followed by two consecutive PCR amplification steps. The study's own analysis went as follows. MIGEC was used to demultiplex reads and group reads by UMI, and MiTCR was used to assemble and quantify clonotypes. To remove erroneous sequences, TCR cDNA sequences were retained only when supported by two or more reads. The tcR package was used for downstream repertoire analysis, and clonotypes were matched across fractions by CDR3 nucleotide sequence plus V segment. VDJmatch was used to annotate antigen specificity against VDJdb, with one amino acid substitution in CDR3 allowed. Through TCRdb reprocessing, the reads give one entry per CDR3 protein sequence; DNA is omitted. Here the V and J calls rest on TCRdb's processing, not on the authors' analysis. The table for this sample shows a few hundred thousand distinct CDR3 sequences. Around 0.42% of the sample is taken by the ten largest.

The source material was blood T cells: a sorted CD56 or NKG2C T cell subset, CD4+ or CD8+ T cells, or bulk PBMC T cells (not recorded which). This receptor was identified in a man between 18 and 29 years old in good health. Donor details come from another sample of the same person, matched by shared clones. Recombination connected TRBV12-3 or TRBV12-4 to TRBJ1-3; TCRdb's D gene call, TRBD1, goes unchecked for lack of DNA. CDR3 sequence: CASSFNPGRVGNTIYF.